The sequence of this TCR beta chain was determined in a study of CD8 T cells in ankylosing spondylitis. General observations from the study: Among TCR beta sequences, a motif of roughly 8 highly homologous variants appeared characteristic of ankylosing spondylitis blood. As reported, disease-linked clones showed significant enrichment in matched ankylosing spondylitis synovial fluid.

From the 5' RACE reads, TCRdb called clonotypes with MiXCR, one entry per CDR3 protein. The sample includes some 700,000 distinct CDR3 sequences, over 15% seen only once; the top ten take 15% to 20%. Trimming removed 5 bases from V and 8 bases from J, with 9 bases in between. The CDR3 sequence is 11 residues long. This clonotype has just a few counts. What it recognizes is unknown. The rearrangement uses TRBV12-3 or TRBV12-4 and TRBJ1-2; D is ambiguous. Sequenced sample: blood, either unsorted or a sorted T cell fraction (not recorded which). This TCR was recovered from a male donor with ankylosing spondylitis. CDR3 in amino acids: CASSIGGGYTF. CDR3 DNA: TGTGCCAGCAGTATAGGAGGGGGCTACACCTTC.